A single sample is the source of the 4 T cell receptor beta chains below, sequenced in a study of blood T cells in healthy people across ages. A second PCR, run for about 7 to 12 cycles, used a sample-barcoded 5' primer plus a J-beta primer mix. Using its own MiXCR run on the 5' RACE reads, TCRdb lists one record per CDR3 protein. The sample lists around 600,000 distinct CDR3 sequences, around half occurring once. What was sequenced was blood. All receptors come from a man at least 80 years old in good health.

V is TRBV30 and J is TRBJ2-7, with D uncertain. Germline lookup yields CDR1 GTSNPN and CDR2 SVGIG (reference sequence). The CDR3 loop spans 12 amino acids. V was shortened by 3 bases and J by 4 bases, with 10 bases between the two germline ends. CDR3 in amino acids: CAWSATLYEQYF. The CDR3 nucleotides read TGTGCCTGGAGCGCGACTCTTTACGAGCAGTACTTC.

The CDR3 DNA reads as TGTGCCAGCAGCTTCCGACTAGCGGGTTTGACAGATACGCAGTATTTT. Its translation is CASSFRLAGLTDTQYF. The chain combines TRBV5-6 with TRBJ2-3; 10 bases agree with TRBD2. The CDR3 runs 16 residues. CDR1 and CDR2 (germline): SGHDT, YYEEEE. J gave up 3 bases and V 2 bases, and 6 bases lay outside the gene matches.

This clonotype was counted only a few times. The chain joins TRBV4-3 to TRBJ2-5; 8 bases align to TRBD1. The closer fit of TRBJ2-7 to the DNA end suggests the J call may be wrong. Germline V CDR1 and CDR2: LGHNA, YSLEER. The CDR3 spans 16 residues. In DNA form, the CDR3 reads TGCGCCAGCAGCCAAGATCGGGACAGGACCCCATACGAGCAGTACTTC. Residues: CASSQDRDRTPYEQYF.

CDR3 amino acids: CSARYRGANTEAFF. DNA for the CDR3: TGCAGTGCTAGGTACAGGGGGGCGAACACTGAAGCTTTCTTT. The chain carries TRBV20-1 and TRBJ1-1; 8 bases match TRBD1. CDR1 is DFQATT, CDR2 SNEGSKA, per germline (reference sequence). This CDR3 is 14 amino acids long. The V segment lost 3 bases and the J segment 1 base; nucleotides outside the gene matches: 4.